This T cell receptor (beta chain) is from a study of T cell changes during pregnancy in multiple sclerosis. Clones were read by immunoSEQ multiplex PCR, and TCRdb kept only the in-frame ones, dropping some. There are just under 80,000 clones in the sample; just over 90% occur only once, and about 0.72% lies in the top ten. The V end was cut by 4 bases, the J end by 1 base, with 10 bases between. This CDR3 has 14 amino acids. Germline values: CDR1 SGDLS, CDR2 YYNGEE. The sample consisted of peripheral blood, taken in the second trimester of pregnancy. The rearrangement links TRBV9 to TRBJ2-3, with D tentatively TRBD1 (6 bases). The sequence was obtained from a female donor in good health, enrolled as a control in a pregnancy study. The CDR3 DNA follows: TGTGCCAGCAGCCCTGAGGGGGGCACAGATACGCAGTATTTT. This codes for CASSPEGGTDTQYF.